This TCR beta chain was found in a study of cytomegalovirus exposure and HLA in healthy donors. Broader study findings: A later analysis showed HLA-associated TCR beta chains outstripping equally common others in clonal expansion. The study had only CMV serostatus as immune exposure information. For most TCR beta V segments, an earlier analysis put the productive rate at about 87% or about 30% of the time.

A word on this clone: The target antigen is unknown.

Germline V CDR1 and CDR2: LGHNA, YNFKEQ. Deletions cut 1 base from V and 5 bases from J, with 21 bases between. This CDR3 region has 18 residues. A multiplex PCR was run with 60 Vbeta primers and 13 Jbeta primers. In the original workflow: In a later analysis, of some 80 million unique beta chains, roughly 10 million appeared in at least two donors. Assay used: immunoSEQ multiplex PCR; TCRdb lists only in-frame clones, some missing. Clonal size and the V and J genes are those of that table, whereas D and trimming came from the DNA. The sample has around 100,000 clones, roughly 80% seen once. This sequence was found in a man younger than 35 in good health and CMV-seronegative. Sequencing was carried out using PBMCs. This rearrangement joins TRBV4-2 to TRBJ2-1; a possible D gene is TRBD2 (6 bases). CDR3 protein: CASSQVGKPGEGNNEQFF. DNA for the CDR3: TGTGCCAGCAGCCAAGTAGGAAAGCCGGGAGAGGGAAACAATGAGCAGTTCTTC.